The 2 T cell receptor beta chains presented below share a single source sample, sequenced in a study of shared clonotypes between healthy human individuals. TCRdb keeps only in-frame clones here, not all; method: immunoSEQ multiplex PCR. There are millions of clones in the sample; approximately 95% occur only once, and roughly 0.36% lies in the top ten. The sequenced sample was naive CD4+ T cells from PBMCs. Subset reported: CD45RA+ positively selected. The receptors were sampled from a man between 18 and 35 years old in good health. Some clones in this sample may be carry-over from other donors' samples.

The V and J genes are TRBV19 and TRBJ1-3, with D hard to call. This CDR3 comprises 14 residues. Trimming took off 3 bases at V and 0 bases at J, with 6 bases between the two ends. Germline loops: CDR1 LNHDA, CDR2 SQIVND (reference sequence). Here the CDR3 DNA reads TGTGCCAGTAGTATGGAGGACTCTGGAAACACCATATATTTT. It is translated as CASSMEDSGNTIYF.

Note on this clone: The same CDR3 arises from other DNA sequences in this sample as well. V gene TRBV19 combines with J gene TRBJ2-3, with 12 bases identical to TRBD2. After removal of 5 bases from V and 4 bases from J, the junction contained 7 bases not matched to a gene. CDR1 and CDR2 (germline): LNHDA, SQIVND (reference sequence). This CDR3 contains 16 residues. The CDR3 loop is CASSPRLAGVADTQYF. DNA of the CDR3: TGTGCCAGTAGTCCCCGACTAGCGGGAGTGGCAGATACGCAGTATTTT.